These 2 T cell receptor beta chains originate from one sample sequenced in a study of blood T cell repertoires in COVID-19. Using immunoSEQ multiplex PCR, the repertoire was profiled, and TCRdb retains in-frame clones only, with some absent. The sample lists about 140,000 clones, approximately 86% occurring once. Sequencing was performed on peripheral blood. The receptors derive from a human donor in a cohort sampled during active COVID-19.

The rearrangement links TRBV7-2 to TRBJ2-5; D possibly corresponds to TRBD2 (6 bases). Per the germline V gene, CDR1 is SGHTA and CDR2 is FQGNSA. V lost 2 bases to trimming and J lost 4 bases, with 17 bases between them. This CDR3 has 16 amino acids. CDR3 loop: CASSLKRRGPVETQYF. CDR3 coding DNA: TGTGCCAGCAGCTTAAAAAGGCGGGGACCCGTAGAGACCCAGTACTTC.

A single count supports this clone. The chain is built from TRBV3-1 (or the pseudogene TRBV3-2) and TRBJ2-2; D ambiguous. Germline CDR1 reads LGHDT; CDR2 reads YNNKEL (reference sequence). CDR3 size: 16 residues. V was clipped by 0 bases and J by 1 base, with 9 bases between them. The CDR3 loop reads CASSQDAYLNTGELFF. The CDR3 DNA sequence: TGTGCCAGCAGCCAAGATGCCTACTTGAACACCGGGGAGCTGTTTTTT.